This T cell receptor (beta chain) was captured in a study of blood T cell repertoires in COVID-19. This clone was seen only a few times. Here immunoSEQ multiplex PCR was the method, and the copy in TCRdb shows in-frame clones only, minus some. The table has about 180,000 clones, 75% to 90% seen once; the top ten hold 6.2%. Between the trimmed V and J ends, which lost 3 bases and 4 bases, there was a span of 3 bases. The CDR3 length is 11 residues. From germline, CDR1 is SNHLY and CDR2 FYNNEI. Sequenced input: PBMCs or T cells enriched from blood (not recorded which). This receptor was taken from a man between 35 and 55 years old who had recovered from COVID-19. The gene calls are TRBV2 and TRBJ2-5; D is ambiguous. The CDR3 nucleotides read TGTGCCAGCAGTGAGCGAGAGACCCAGTACTTC. Translated: CASSERETQYF.